This TCR beta chain was captured in a study of glioma-infiltrating T cells. The CDR3 totals 13 residues. Germline V gives CDR1 MGHRA, CDR2 YSYEKL. Trimming stripped 4 bases from V and 0 bases from J, with 7 bases between. TCR alpha and beta CDR3 regions were amplified from RNA using iRepertoire nested multiplex PCR. Using its own MiXCR run on the multiplex PCR reads, TCRdb lists one record per CDR3 protein. This sample carries around 190,000 distinct CDR3 sequences, roughly a third of them seen once, and the ten largest clones take 20% to 25%. Study conclusions and caveats: Above-expected tissue-blood divergence occurred in all gliomas, most in low-grade ones.

The table lists this clonotype with many counts. The antigen is unknown. This clonotype originated in a human donor with low-grade glioma or glioblastoma, undergoing nonglioma brain surgery, or in good health (not recorded which). The rearrangement uses TRBV4-1 and TRBJ2-7; D not resolved. The material sequenced was glioma tissue, nonneoplastic brain tissue, or PBMCs (not recorded which). The CDR3 nucleotides read TGCGCCAGCAGCCCGCGGACCTCCTACGAGCAGTACTTC. Translation gives CASSPRTSYEQYF.